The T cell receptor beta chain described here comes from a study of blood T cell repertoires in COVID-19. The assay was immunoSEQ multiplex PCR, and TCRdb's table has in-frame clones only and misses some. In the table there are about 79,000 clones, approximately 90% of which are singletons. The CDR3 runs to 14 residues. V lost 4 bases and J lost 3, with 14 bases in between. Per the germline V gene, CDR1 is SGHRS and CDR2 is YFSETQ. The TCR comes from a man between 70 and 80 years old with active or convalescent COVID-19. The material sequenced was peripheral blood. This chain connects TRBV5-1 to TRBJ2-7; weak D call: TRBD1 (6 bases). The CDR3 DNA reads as TGCGCCAGCAGCCCGGTGGGGACAAACTACGAGCAGTACTTC. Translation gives CASSPVGTNYEQYF.